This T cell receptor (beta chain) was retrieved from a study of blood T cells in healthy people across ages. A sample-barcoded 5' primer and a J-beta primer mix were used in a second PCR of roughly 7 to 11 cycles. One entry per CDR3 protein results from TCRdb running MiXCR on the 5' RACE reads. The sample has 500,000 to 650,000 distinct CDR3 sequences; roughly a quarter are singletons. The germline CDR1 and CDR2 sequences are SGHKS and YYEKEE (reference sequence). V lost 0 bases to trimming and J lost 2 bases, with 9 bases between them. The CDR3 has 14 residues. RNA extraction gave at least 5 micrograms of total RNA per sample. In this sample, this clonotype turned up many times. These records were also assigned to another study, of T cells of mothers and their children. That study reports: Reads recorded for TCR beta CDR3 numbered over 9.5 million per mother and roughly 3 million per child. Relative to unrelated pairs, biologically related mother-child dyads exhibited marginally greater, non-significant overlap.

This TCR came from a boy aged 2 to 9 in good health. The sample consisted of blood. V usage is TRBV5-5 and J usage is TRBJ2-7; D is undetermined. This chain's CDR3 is CASSLDLNPYEQYF. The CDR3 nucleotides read TGTGCCAGCAGCTTGGACCTTAATCCCTACGAGCAGTACTTC.